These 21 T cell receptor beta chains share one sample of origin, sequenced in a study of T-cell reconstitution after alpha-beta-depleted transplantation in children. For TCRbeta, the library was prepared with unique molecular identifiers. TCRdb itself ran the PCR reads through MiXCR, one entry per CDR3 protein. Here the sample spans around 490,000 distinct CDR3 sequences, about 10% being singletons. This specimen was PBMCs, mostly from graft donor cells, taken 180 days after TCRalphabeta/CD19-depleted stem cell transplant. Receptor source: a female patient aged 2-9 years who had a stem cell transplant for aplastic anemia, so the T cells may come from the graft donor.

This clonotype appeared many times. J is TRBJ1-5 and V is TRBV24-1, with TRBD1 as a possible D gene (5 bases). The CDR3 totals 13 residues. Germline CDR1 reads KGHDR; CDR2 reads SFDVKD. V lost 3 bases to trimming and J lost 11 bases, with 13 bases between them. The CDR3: CATSDTTERAQHF. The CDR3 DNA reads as TGTGCCACCAGTGATACGACAGAGCGGGCCCAGCATTTT.

The chain's CDR3 is CASSEQPGNNSPLHF. The CDR3 coding sequence is TGCGCCAGCAGCGAGCAGCCAGGGAACAATTCACCCCTCCACTTT. The chain couples TRBV5-1 to TRBJ1-6; D is possibly TRBD1 (5 bases). Germline lookup yields CDR1 SGHRS and CDR2 YFSETQ. Trimming took off 4 bases at V and 7 bases at J, with 15 bases between the two ends. The CDR3 is made up of 15 amino acids.

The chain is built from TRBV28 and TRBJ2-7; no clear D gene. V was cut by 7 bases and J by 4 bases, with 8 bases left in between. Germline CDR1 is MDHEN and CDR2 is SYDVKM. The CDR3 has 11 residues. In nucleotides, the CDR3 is TGTGCCAGCACCCTAGAATACGAGCAGTACTTC. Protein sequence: CASTLEYEQYF.

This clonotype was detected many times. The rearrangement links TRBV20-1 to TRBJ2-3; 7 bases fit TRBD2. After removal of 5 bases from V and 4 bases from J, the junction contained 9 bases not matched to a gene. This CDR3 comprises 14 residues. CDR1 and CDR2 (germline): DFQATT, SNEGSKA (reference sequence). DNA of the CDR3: TGCAGTGCTTCCGTATGGGGGGGAGCAGATACGCAGTATTTT. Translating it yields CSASVWGGADTQYF.

The CDR3: CSARVPARENQPQHF. The DNA for the CDR3 is TGCAGTGCTAGAGTCCCAGCGAGAGAAAATCAGCCCCAGCATTTT. The chain combines TRBV20-1 with TRBJ1-5; D is undetermined. There are 15 residues in the CDR3. Germline assignment: CDR1 DFQATT and CDR2 SNEGSKA (reference sequence). Trimming left V 1 base short and J 4 bases short, with 14 bases between.

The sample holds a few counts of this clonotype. CDR3 sequence (DNA): TGTGCCAGCTCACCTCCACCAGACGGGGAGCTGTTTTTT. Translated: CASSPPPDGELFF. J is TRBJ2-2 and V is TRBV18; D is unresolved. There are 13 residues in the CDR3. Germline V gene lookup returns CDR1 KGHSH and CDR2 LQKENI. Trimming shortened V by 3 bases and J by 7 bases, and 9 bases separated the two germline ends.

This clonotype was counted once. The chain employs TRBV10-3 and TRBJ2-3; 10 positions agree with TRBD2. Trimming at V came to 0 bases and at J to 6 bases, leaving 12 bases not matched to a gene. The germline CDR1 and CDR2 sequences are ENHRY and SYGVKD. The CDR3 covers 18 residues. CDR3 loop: CAISESFASGRGIDTQYF. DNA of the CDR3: TGTGCCATCAGTGAGTCATTTGCGAGCGGGAGGGGGATTGATACGCAGTATTTT.

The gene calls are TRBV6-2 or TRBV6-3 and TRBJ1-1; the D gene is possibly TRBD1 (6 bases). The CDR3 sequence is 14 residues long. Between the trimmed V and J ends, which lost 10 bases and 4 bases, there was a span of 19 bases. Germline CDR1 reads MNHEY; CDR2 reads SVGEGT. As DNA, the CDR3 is TGTGCCACCCGACAGGTTCCGGGGGGCACTGAAGCTTTCTTT. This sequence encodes CATRQVPGGTEAFF.

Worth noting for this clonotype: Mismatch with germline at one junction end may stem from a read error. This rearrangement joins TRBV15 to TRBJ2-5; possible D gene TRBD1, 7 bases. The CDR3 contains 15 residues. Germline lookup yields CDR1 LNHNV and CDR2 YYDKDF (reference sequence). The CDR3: CATSRLDRDREIQYF. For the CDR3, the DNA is TGTGCCACCAGCAGGCTAGACAGGGACCGGGAGATCCAGTACTTC.

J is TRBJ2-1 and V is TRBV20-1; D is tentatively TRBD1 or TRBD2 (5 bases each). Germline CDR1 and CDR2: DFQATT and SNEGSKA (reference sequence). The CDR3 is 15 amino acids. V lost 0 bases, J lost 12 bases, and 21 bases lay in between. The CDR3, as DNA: TGCAGTGCTAGAGATTCGGGGCCTTATGGCGCAACGCAGTTCTTC. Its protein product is CSARDSGPYGATQFF.

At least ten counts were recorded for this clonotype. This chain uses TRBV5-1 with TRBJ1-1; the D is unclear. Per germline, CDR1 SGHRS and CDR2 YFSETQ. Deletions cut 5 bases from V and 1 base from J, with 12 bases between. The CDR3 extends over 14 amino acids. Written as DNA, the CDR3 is TGCGCCAGCAGTCCGGGTAGGTCGAACACTGAAGCTTTCTTT. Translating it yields CASSPGRSNTEAFF.

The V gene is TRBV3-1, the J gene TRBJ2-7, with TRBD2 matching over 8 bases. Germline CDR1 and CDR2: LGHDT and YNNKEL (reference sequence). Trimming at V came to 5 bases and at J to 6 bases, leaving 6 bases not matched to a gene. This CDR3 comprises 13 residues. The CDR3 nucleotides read TGTGCCAGCAGCGCCCGGGAGGGTACCGAGCAGTACTTC. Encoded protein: CASSAREGTEQYF.

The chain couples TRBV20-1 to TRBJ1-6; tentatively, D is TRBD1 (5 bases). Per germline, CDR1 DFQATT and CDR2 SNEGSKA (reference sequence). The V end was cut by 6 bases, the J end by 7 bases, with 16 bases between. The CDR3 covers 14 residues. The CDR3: CSAPREEGNSPLHF. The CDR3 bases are TGCAGTGCCCCTAGGGAGGAGGGGAATTCACCCCTCCACTTT.

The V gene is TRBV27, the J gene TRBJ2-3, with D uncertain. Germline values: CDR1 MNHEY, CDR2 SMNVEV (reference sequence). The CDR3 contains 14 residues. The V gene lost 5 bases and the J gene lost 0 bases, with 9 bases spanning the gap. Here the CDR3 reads CASSNYPSTDTQYF. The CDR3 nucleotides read TGTGCCAGCAGTAATTACCCTAGCACAGATACGCAGTATTTT.

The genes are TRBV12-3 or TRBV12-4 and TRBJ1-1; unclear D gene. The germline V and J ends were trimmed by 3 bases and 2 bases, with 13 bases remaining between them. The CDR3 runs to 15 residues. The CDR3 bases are TGTGCCAGCAGTTTCTGGTTAAGGATAAACACTGAAGCTTTCTTT. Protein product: CASSFWLRINTEAFF.

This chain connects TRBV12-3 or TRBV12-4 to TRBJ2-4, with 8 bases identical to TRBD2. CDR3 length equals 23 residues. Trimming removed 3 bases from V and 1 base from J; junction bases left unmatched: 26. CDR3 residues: CASSFLRPAGVGGWLSAKNIQYF. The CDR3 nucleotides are TGTGCCAGCAGTTTTCTTCGCCCAGCGGGAGTGGGCGGTTGGTTATCGGCCAAAAACATTCAGTACTTC.

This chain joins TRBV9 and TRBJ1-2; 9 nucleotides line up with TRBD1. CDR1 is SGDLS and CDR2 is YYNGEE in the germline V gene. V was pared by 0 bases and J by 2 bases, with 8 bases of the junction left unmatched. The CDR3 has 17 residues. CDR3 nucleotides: TGTGCCAGCAGCGTAGGGAGGGACAGGGAACGGAACTATGGCTACACCTTC. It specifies CASSVGRDRERNYGYTF. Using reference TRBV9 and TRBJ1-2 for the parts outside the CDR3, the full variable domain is DSGVTQTPKHLITATGQRVTLRCSPRSGDLSVYWYQQSLDQGLQFLIQYYNGEERAKGNILERFSAQQFPDLHSELNLSSLELGDSALYFCASSVGRDRERNYGYTFGSGTRLTVV.

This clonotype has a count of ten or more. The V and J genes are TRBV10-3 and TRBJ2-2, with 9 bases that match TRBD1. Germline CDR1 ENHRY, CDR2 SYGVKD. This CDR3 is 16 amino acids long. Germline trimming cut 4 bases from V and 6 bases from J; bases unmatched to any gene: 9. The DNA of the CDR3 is TGTGCCATCAGTGTGAGACAGGGGGGCACGGCCGGGGAGCTGTTTTTT. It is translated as CAISVRQGGTAGELFF.

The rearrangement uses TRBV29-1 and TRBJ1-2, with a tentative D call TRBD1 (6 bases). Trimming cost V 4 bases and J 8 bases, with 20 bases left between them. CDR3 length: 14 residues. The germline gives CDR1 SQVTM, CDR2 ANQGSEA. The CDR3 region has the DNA TGCAGCGTTGGGAGGGCTCCAGGGGCCTTAGGCTACACCTTC. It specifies CSVGRAPGALGYTF. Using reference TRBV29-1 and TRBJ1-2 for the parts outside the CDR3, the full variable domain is SAVISQKPSRDICQRGTSLTIQCQVDSQVTMMFWYRQQPGQSLTLIATANQGSEATYESGFVIDKFPISRPNLTFSTLTVSNMSPEDSSIYLCSVGRAPGALGYTFGSGTRLTVV.

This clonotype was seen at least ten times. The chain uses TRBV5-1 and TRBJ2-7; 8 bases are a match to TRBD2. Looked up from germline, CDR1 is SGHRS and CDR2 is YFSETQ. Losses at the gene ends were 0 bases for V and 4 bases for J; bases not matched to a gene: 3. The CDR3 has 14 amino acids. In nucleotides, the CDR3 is TGCGCCAGCAGCTTGGGAAGCGGGAGTTACGAGCAGTACTTC. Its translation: CASSLGSGSYEQYF.

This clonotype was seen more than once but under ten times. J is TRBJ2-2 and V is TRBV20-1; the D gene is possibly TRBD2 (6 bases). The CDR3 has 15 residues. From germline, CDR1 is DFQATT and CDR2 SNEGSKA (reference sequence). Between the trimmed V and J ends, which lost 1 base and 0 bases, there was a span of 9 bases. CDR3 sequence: CSARATSSNTGELFF. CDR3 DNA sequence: TGCAGTGCTAGAGCGACTAGTTCGAACACCGGGGAGCTGTTTTTT.